This TCR beta chain was profiled in a study of cytomegalovirus exposure and HLA in healthy donors (dated by TCRdb to about 2017). With regard to the full study: An earlier analysis of roughly 630 of the donors reported more than 250 Gb of sequence data and approximately 110 million unique TCR beta sequences from around 200 million T cells. Approximately 300 gigabases of sequencing data and around 80 million unique TCR sequences made up an early release that covered approximately 700 HLA-typed donors. Of the 350 to 450 genotyped donors, roughly 80% fell in the genetic ancestry cluster associated with self-reported Caucasian donors. The study was designed to test whether signatures of past pathogen exposure could be identified by cataloging public T cell receptors. The study profiled the T cell repertoires of about 640 subjects by immunosequencing and related them to cytomegalovirus serostatus. Besides the first cohort of some 670 subjects, a separate validation cohort made up of 90 to 150 different subjects was used. To predict cytomegalovirus infection status, the study combined high-throughput TCR immunosequencing, statistical association of individual TCRs with disease status, and machine learning. A later analysis re-analyzed previously published TCR beta repertoires from 660 or so donors and added high-resolution HLA genotyping to study TCR occurrence patterns. Rather than drawing on any new phenotypic data, the later analysis identified candidate immune exposures from TCR beta sequences and the way those sequences occurred across donors. In an earlier analysis of roughly 540 of the donors, high-throughput TCR beta sequencing was used to judge whether each TCR beta V gene segment behaved as functional or pseudogenic. Alongside the repertoire data, information on donor age, sex, ethnicity and CMV serostatus was compiled. A later genetic analysis used genome-wide SNP genotypes for about 60% of the roughly 700 donors, treating that subset as a discovery cohort. All discovery cohort repertoires had been generated on a single sequencing platform. HLA typing covered class I and class II loci at four-digit resolution. Typing coverage differed by locus: A, B, C, DRB1 and DQB1 were typed in roughly 620-640 donors, DQA1 in about 510, DPA1 in around 580, and DPB1 in just under 490. Because of strong linkage in the cohort, a few DR-DQ haplotypes were treated as single units for association and clustering. Across around 400 genotyped donors of the cohort, an average of roughly 250,000 unique TCR beta nucleotide sequences per donor were sequenced, and approximately 19% of those sequences were non-productive. General conclusions and limits of the study: The study gave a list of about 160 TCR beta chains associated with cytomegalovirus. Immune exposure information for the cohort was limited to CMV serostatus. In both the original and validation cohorts, the classifier was reported to diagnose cytomegalovirus status with high specificity and sensitivity. A further reported finding was that TCR beta sequences accurately predicted the HLA-A and HLA-B alleles for most subjects in the first cohort. Linkage disequilibrium might explain the correlated functional status among segregating V segments, but an unknown experimental factor could not be ruled out. Most TCR sequences were seen in very few donors, while some public TCRs were found in many individuals. Broadly in line with IMGT annotations, most TCR beta V segments showed up in productive rearrangements about 87% or about 30% of the time in an earlier analysis of 450 to 600 of the donors. According to a later genetic analysis, donors in an Asian-associated ancestry cluster had fewer N-insertions in productive TCRs than the roughly 660-donor mean. A later analysis found that TCR association rates varied across HLA loci, with DRB1 alleles showing the most associated TCRs and HLA-C alleles the fewest. Because the 87-base-pair reads could not distinguish some IMGT-functional V segments, including TRBV6-2 and TRBV6-3, those segments were excluded. Several of the top co-occurrence clusters appeared to be linked to parvovirus B19, influenza, CMV and Epstein-Barr virus, according to a later analysis. Strong co-occurrence of HLA alleles, especially DR and DQ, made assigning TCR associations to individual alleles difficult. Compared with equally common non-associated chains, HLA-associated TCR beta chains in a later analysis were more clonally expanded and had lower generation probabilities. An association between a missense DCLRE1C variant and V-gene and J-gene trimming of TCR beta chains was found in a later genetic analysis and replicated in an independent cohort. Sequencing depth was assumed to be roughly uniform across donors in the presence/absence analyses, though that assumption may not hold. In this cohort, only TCR beta chains were sequenced, and detectable features were limited by the absence of alpha or paired-chain data. The authors suggested that the approach could potentially be generalized to other disease states and immunological phenotypes. Because some donors lacked HLA typing at each locus, the association tests relied only on the typed subset. Three of the identified cytomegalovirus-associated TCR beta chains were confirmed in vitro to be specific for cytomegalovirus antigens. Specific HLA alleles were associated with about 17,000 TCR beta sequences at a false discovery rate of 0.05 in a later analysis. Some 16 rarely observed V segments, including chromosome 9 orphons, were excluded from the earlier analysis of a few hundred of the donors because counts were too low. A cluster of highly shared sequence variants was judged likely to represent a technical artifact of the sequencing pipeline. A later analysis found that most CMV-associated TCR beta chains appeared HLA-restricted, with HLA associations seemingly driven largely by CMV exposure.

According to the germline V gene, CDR1 reads SQVTM and CDR2 reads ANQGSEA. Trimming takes 4 bases from V and 0 bases from J, and the germline ends sit 10 bases apart. The CDR3 covers 13 residues, taking in both the cysteine and the phenylalanine. Just CDR3 DNA is preserved here, 39 bases in frame from base 1. Receptor libraries were prepared by the immunoSEQ multiplex PCR assay. For the multiplex PCR, a mixture combining 60 forward primers for TCR Vbeta segments and 13 reverse primers for TCR Jbeta segments was used. The CDR3 region of rearranged TCR beta genes was amplified from genomic DNA by a multiplex PCR assay. The Illumina HiSeq System was used to sequence the amplified TCR beta libraries as 87-base-pair reads. As for the authors' bioinformatics: A later analysis counted approximately 74 million unique TCR beta chains across the 550 to 750 repertoires, and around 9.9 million of these chains were shared by at least two donors. A nearest-neighbor algorithm error-corrected the raw reads and collapsed the reads into unique sequences, merging closely related sequences to remove PCR and sequencing errors. To assign V, D and J gene segments, CDR3 sequences were aligned to IMGT reference sequences. Each retained sequence needed at least a six-nucleotide match to both a V gene segment and a J gene segment. A rearrangement counted as productive if the CDR3 had no stop codons and remained in frame with V and J, and every other rearrangement counted as non-productive. CDR3 was defined by IMGT convention, running from the second conserved V-encoded cysteine to the conserved J-encoded phenylalanine. The earlier analysis of about 620 of the donors excluded sequences that lacked an unambiguous match to a single V gene segment. An earlier analysis of several hundred of the donors classified V segments as functional when productive rearrangements were above 56.7% and as segregating when the standard deviation between donors was above 5%. To diagnose cytomegalovirus status from the catalog of TCR beta chain sequences, a statistical classification framework was built. In a later analysis, TCR nucleotide sequences were compared against IMGT/GENE-DB human TR gene sequences so that V and J genes could be assigned. A later analysis assigned CDR3 sequences and most-parsimonious VDJ recombination scenarios with the TCRdist pipeline. A later analysis defined each TCR beta chain by its CDR3 amino acid sequence plus V-gene family, and excluded reads lacking a unique V-gene family. As a way to deal with suspected cross-contamination and a sequencing artifact, a later analysis dropped 592 nucleotide sequences that were highly shared and had low generation probability. In a later analysis, a clonal expansion index was calculated for each public chain from normalized within-repertoire ranks of inferred template counts. A later analysis computed generation probabilities with a VDJ recombination model fitted to out-of-frame rearrangements, and checked the results against IGoR. Hypergeometric tests were used in a later analysis to score TCR-TCR, TCR-HLA and TCR-CMV co-occurrence, with a repertoire-size bias correction applied to the TCR pairs. To estimate false discovery rates, a later analysis permuted the HLA or CMV assignments 20 times. A later analysis grouped co-occurring TCRs with DBSCAN, adding TCRdist sequence similarity when clustering within HLA-allele-positive subsets. For co-occurrence clustering, repertoires with fewer than 30,000 or more than 120,000 public chains were excluded, along with five or six repertoires with anomalous nucleotide sharing. The immuneACCESS repertoire file appears here via TCRdb, limited to in-frame rearrangements. These files lack a portion of the clones; in checked studies, under half of the deficit traces to unresolved V genes, and the cause of the others is not known. The V and J calls and clone size are taken from that table; D and trimming were inferred from the DNA. In all, the sample holds about 150,000 clones, and roughly four fifths of those were seen once. The top ten clonotypes cover 5.5% to 6% of the sample.

This clone showed up just once. No antigen is known for it. Nothing much larger sits one base from this clone, and base qualities are not available. The cohort consisted of 600 to 700 healthy bone marrow donors. Cohort members were all nominally healthy when sampled, although unrecorded immune exposures were likely present. The donor tested CMV seropositive and was one of the 289 seropositive cohort members. A peripheral blood sample was provided by each donor, and peripheral blood mononuclear cells were used for TCR beta sequencing. The Qiagen DNeasy Blood Extraction Kit was used to extract genomic DNA from the blood cell samples.

The origin of this receptor is a man aged 25 to 40 in good health and CMV-seropositive. Recombination linked TRBV29-1 to TRBJ2-7; too little of a D gene remains to name it. The specimen was PBMCs. The nucleotides are TGCAGCGTTGGGAGAGGTTTCTCCTACGAGCAGTACTTC. Translated, this gives CSVGRGFSYEQYF.